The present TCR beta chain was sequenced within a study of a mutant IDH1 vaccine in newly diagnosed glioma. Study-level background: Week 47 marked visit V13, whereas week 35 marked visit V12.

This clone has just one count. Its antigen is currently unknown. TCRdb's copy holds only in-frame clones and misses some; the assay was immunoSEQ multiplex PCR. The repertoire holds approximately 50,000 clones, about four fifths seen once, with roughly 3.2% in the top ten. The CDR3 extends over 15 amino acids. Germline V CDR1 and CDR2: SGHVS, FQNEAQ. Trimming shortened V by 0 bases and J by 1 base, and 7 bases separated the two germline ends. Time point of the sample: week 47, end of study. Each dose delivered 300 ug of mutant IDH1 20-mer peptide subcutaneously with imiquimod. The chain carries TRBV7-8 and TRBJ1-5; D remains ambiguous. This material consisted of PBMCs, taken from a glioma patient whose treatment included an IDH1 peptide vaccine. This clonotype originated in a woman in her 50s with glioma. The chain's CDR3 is CASSLALGSNQPQHF. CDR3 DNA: TGTGCCAGCAGCTTAGCGCTCGGGAGCAATCAGCCCCAGCATTTT.